The rows below give T cell receptor beta chains drawn from one sample of a study of T cells after yellow fever vaccination. TCRdb re-called the 5' RACE reads with MiXCR, one entry per CDR3 protein. The sample holds approximately 180,000 distinct CDR3 sequences, about 6% seen once. Specimen: CD4+ T cells sorted from PBMCs, collected on the day of the first yellow fever vaccination. These receptors were collected from a man between 18 and 35 years old who received the YFV17D yellow fever vaccine. Both conserved end residues are part of each CDR3. D genes are given only for firm matches. Clone size is shown for a subset of rows, as once, few, many or a class of expanded clone.

CDR3nt,CDR3aa,abundance,j_gene,v_gene,d_gene
TGTGCCAGCAGCCCGGGACAGCCATTTGAGCAGTTCTTC,CASSPGQPFEQFF,few,TRBJ2-1,TRBV12-3/TRBV12-4,TRBD1
TGTGCCATGGGCCCCCGGCACAACTACGAGCAGTACTTC,CAMGPRHNYEQYF,-,TRBJ2-7,TRBV5-6,-
TGCAGCGTAGACAGGGGGCAGGACACCGGGGAGCTGTTTTTT,CSVDRGQDTGELFF,few,TRBJ2-2,TRBV29-1,TRBD1
TGTGCCAGCAGCTTGTCAGCAGCCCTGAACACTGAAGCTTTCTTT,CASSLSAALNTEAFF,many,TRBJ1-1,TRBV5-5,-
TGTGCCTCCTGCCAAGTCCGCGGGGGGGCCACAGATACGCAGTATTTT,CASCQVRGGATDTQYF,-,TRBJ2-3,TRBV3-1,TRBD2
TGTGCTGTTAGCGGCCCTGGGGCCAACGTCCTGACTTTC,CAVSGPGANVLTF,few,TRBJ2-6,TRBV7-7,-
TGTGCCAGCAGAGACAGGTACTCTGGCTACACCTTC,CASRDRYSGYTF,-,TRBJ1-2,TRBV12-3/TRBV12-4,-
TGCGCCAGCAGCGGGGGACAGGGGGATGACACCGGGGAGCTGTTTTTT,CASSGGQGDDTGELFF,many,TRBJ2-2,TRBV5-1,TRBD1
TGTGCCATCAGCGGGGGCGGCAATCAGCCCCAGCATTTT,CAISGGGNQPQHF,few,TRBJ1-5,TRBV10-3,-
TGTGCCAGCAGTGAATTAGCTAGCGGGGCTACCGCGTTCTTC,CASSELASGATAFF,-,TRBJ2-1,TRBV6-1,TRBD2
TGCAGTGCGCGCGCCGGGACAGGGTATGCCGTTGAGCAGTTCTTC,CSARAGTGYAVEQFF,few,TRBJ2-1,TRBV20-1,TRBD1
TGCGCCAGCAGCTTGTTTGCCGGGGCTAATGAAAAACTGTTTTTT,CASSLFAGANEKLFF,-,TRBJ1-4,TRBV5-1,-
TGTGCCAGCAGCTCCTTGGGACAGGGGGGCTACAATGAGCAGTTCTTC,CASSSLGQGGYNEQFF,few,TRBJ2-1,TRBV7-8,TRBD1
TGTGCCAGCAGCCCCCGGCAGGGTTTTGACATTCAGTACTTC,CASSPRQGFDIQYF,many,TRBJ2-4,TRBV12-3/TRBV12-4,-
TGCGCCAGCAGCCAAGGGGGAATATACGGGACTAGACAAAACATTCAGTACTTC,CASSQGGIYGTRQNIQYF,-,TRBJ2-4,TRBV4-1,TRBD2
TGTGCCAGCAGTTACGGCGGGGGGGGGGATACGCAGTATTTT,CASSYGGGGDTQYF,-,TRBJ2-3,TRBV6-5,TRBD2
TGTGCCAGCAGCTTAGGGGGTCGGGGTGACACTGAAGCTTTCTTT,CASSLGGRGDTEAFF,-,TRBJ1-1,TRBV11-2,-
TGTGCCAGCAGTGAAGGAGGGGTCGCTAATGAAAAACTGTTTTTT,CASSEGGVANEKLFF,few,TRBJ1-4,TRBV2,-
TGTGCCAGCAGCTTAGACGGGGTTGGCAATCAGCCCCAGCATTTT,CASSLDGVGNQPQHF,many,TRBJ1-5,TRBV7-2,-
TGCAGTGCTGACTCCGGGACCACATACAATGAGCAGTTCTTC,CSADSGTTYNEQFF,many,TRBJ2-1,TRBV20-1,-
TGTGCCAGCAGCCCTGGGGGAGAGCAGAGATTTGAAAAACTGTTTTTT,CASSPGGEQRFEKLFF,few,TRBJ1-4,TRBV11-2,-
TGTGCCAGCAGCAAACTAGACAGCTACGAGCAGTACTTC,CASSKLDSYEQYF,-,TRBJ2-7,TRBV7-2,-